Listed below are T cell receptor beta chains from one sample, sequenced in a study of blood T cell repertoires in COVID-19. Repertoires were generated with immunoSEQ multiplex PCR, while TCRdb's copy carries only in-frame clones and drops some. The sample lists fewer than 200,000 clones; roughly 90% were seen once. Sample: peripheral blood. The receptors originated from a man aged 18-30 years with COVID-19, enrolled during active disease. The CDR3 runs from the conserved cysteine through the conserved F or W. The D gene is left open where the match is weak. For some rows the clone size is stated as once, few or many, or as a class when expanded; others skip it.

cdr3_aa: CASSYETNTEAFF
cdr3_nt: TGTGCCAGCAGTTACGAGACTAACACTGAAGCTTTCTTT
clone_size: few
d_call: -
j_call: TRBJ1-1
v_call: TRBV12-3/TRBV12-4
cdr3_length: 13

cdr3_aa: CASLSGRQTQYF
cdr3_nt: TGTGCCAGCCTGAGCGGGAGACAGACCCAGTACTTC
clone_size: -
d_call: TRBD2
j_call: TRBJ2-5
v_call: TRBV28
cdr3_length: 12

cdr3_aa: CASSGLAGGPFYEQYF
cdr3_nt: TGTGCCAGTAGCGGACTAGCGGGAGGGCCCTTCTACGAGCAGTACTTC
clone_size: once
d_call: TRBD2
j_call: TRBJ2-7
v_call: TRBV19
cdr3_length: 16

cdr3_aa: CASSLGGGPQETQYF
cdr3_nt: TGTGCCAGCAGCTTAGGAGGCGGGCCCCAAGAGACCCAGTACTTC
clone_size: -
d_call: -
j_call: TRBJ2-5
v_call: TRBV7-2
cdr3_length: 15

cdr3_aa: CASSYFIQADEQFF
cdr3_nt: TGTGCCAGCAGTTACTTCATACAGGCGGATGAGCAGTTCTTC
clone_size: -
d_call: -
j_call: TRBJ2-1
v_call: TRBV6-6
cdr3_length: 14

cdr3_aa: CASIGTGRSGIGADTQYF
cdr3_nt: TGTGCCTCGATCGGGACAGGGCGGAGCGGGATAGGCGCAGATACGCAGTATTTT
clone_size: -
d_call: TRBD1
j_call: TRBJ2-3
v_call: TRBV30
cdr3_length: 18

cdr3_aa: CASSSDRNFYGYTF
cdr3_nt: TGTGCCAGCTCATCGGACAGGAACTTCTATGGCTACACCTTC
clone_size: -
d_call: TRBD1
j_call: TRBJ1-2
v_call: TRBV18
cdr3_length: 14

cdr3_aa: CASSQALQSSGNTIYF
cdr3_nt: TGCGCCAGCAGCCAAGCGCTGCAGTCCTCTGGAAACACCATATATTTT
clone_size: once
d_call: -
j_call: TRBJ1-3
v_call: TRBV4-1
cdr3_length: 16

cdr3_aa: CASSQKAMPGLPYNEQFF
cdr3_nt: TGCGCCAGCAGCCAAAAGGCAATGCCGGGACTACCATACAATGAGCAGTTCTTC
clone_size: -
d_call: TRBD2
j_call: TRBJ2-1
v_call: TRBV4-3
cdr3_length: 18

cdr3_aa: CASSRNEQFF
cdr3_nt: TGTGCCAGCAGCCGTAATGAGCAGTTCTTC
clone_size: once
d_call: -
j_call: TRBJ2-1
v_call: TRBV7-9
cdr3_length: 10

cdr3_aa: CAAQEFLGTGGAGYTF
cdr3_nt: TGTGCCGCCCAGGAGTTTCTGGGGACAGGGGGCGCGGGCTACACCTTC
clone_size: -
d_call: TRBD1
j_call: TRBJ1-2
v_call: TRBV2
cdr3_length: 16

cdr3_aa: CASSQSRGNLHGYTF
cdr3_nt: TGCGCCAGCAGCCAGTCAAGGGGAAATCTCCATGGCTACACCTTC
clone_size: -
d_call: -
j_call: TRBJ1-2
v_call: TRBV4-3
cdr3_length: 15

cdr3_aa: CASSYWDRGYGYTF
cdr3_nt: TGTGCCAGCAGTTACTGGGACAGGGGCTATGGCTACACCTTC
clone_size: -
d_call: TRBD1
j_call: TRBJ1-2
v_call: TRBV6-6
cdr3_length: 14

cdr3_aa: CATSSTGREQPQHF
cdr3_nt: TGTGCCACCAGCAGCACAGGGAGGGAACAGCCCCAGCATTTT
clone_size: once
d_call: -
j_call: TRBJ1-5
v_call: TRBV15
cdr3_length: 14

cdr3_aa: CASSLVASGRSGELFF
cdr3_nt: TGTGCCAGCAGCTTAGTGGCTAGCGGGAGGTCCGGGGAGCTGTTTTTT
clone_size: -
d_call: TRBD2
j_call: TRBJ2-2
v_call: TRBV11-2
cdr3_length: 16

cdr3_aa: CATSRDLGTGAFF
cdr3_nt: TGTGCCACCAGCAGAGATCTAGGGACAGGGGCTTTCTTT
clone_size: -
d_call: TRBD1
j_call: TRBJ1-1
v_call: TRBV15
cdr3_length: 13

cdr3_aa: CASSQGTVPGNTIYF
cdr3_nt: TGTGCCAGCAGCCAGGGGACAGTTCCTGGAAACACCATATATTTT
clone_size: -
d_call: TRBD1
j_call: TRBJ1-3
v_call: TRBV2
cdr3_length: 15

cdr3_aa: CASSLAGGRQGEQYF
cdr3_nt: TGCGCCAGCAGCTTGGCCGGAGGGCGCCAAGGGGAGCAGTACTTC
clone_size: -
d_call: -
j_call: TRBJ2-7
v_call: TRBV5-1
cdr3_length: 15

cdr3_aa: CASSLDRGRIINTEAFF
cdr3_nt: TGCGCCAGCAGCCTCGACAGGGGGCGGATAATAAACACTGAAGCTTTCTTT
clone_size: -
d_call: TRBD1
j_call: TRBJ1-1
v_call: TRBV5-1
cdr3_length: 17

cdr3_aa: CASSDPTSGSNTQYF
cdr3_nt: TGTGCCAGCAGTGACCCGACTAGCGGGAGTAATACGCAGTATTTT
clone_size: -
d_call: TRBD2
j_call: TRBJ2-3
v_call: TRBV28
cdr3_length: 15

cdr3_aa: CSASGENEQFF
cdr3_nt: TGCAGTGCTAGCGGAGAAAATGAGCAGTTCTTC
clone_size: -
d_call: -
j_call: TRBJ2-1
v_call: TRBV20-1
cdr3_length: 11

cdr3_aa: CASSVGNSEAFF
cdr3_nt: TGTGCCAGCAGCGTAGGGAACAGTGAAGCTTTCTTT
clone_size: -
d_call: -
j_call: TRBJ1-1
v_call: TRBV9
cdr3_length: 12

cdr3_aa: CASSLQGGQPQHF
cdr3_nt: TGTGCCAGCAGTTTACAGGGGGGTCAGCCCCAGCATTTT
clone_size: -
d_call: TRBD1
j_call: TRBJ1-5
v_call: TRBV28
cdr3_length: 13

cdr3_aa: CASSQRWQVNTEAFF
cdr3_nt: TGTGCCAGCAGCCAACGTTGGCAGGTGAACACTGAAGCTTTCTTT
clone_size: once
d_call: -
j_call: TRBJ1-1
v_call: TRBV3-1/TRBV3-2
cdr3_length: 15

cdr3_aa: CASIKREGPIGELFF
cdr3_nt: TGTGCCAGCATCAAGCGGGAGGGCCCTATCGGGGAGCTGTTTTTT
clone_size: -
d_call: TRBD2
j_call: TRBJ2-2
v_call: TRBV11-2
cdr3_length: 15

cdr3_aa: CASSLAAGRGLDEQFF
cdr3_nt: TGCGCCAGCAGCTTGGCGGCGGGCAGGGGGCTGGATGAGCAGTTCTTC
clone_size: few
d_call: TRBD1
j_call: TRBJ2-1
v_call: TRBV5-1
cdr3_length: 16

cdr3_aa: CAWSGRGAYNSPLHF
cdr3_nt: TGTGCCTGGAGTGGAAGAGGTGCCTATAATTCACCCCTCCACTTT
clone_size: -
d_call: -
j_call: TRBJ1-6
v_call: TRBV30
cdr3_length: 15

cdr3_aa: CASSLASSYEQYF
cdr3_nt: TGTGCCAGCAGCTTAGCTAGCTCCTACGAGCAGTACTTC
clone_size: -
d_call: -
j_call: TRBJ2-7
v_call: TRBV7-8
cdr3_length: 13